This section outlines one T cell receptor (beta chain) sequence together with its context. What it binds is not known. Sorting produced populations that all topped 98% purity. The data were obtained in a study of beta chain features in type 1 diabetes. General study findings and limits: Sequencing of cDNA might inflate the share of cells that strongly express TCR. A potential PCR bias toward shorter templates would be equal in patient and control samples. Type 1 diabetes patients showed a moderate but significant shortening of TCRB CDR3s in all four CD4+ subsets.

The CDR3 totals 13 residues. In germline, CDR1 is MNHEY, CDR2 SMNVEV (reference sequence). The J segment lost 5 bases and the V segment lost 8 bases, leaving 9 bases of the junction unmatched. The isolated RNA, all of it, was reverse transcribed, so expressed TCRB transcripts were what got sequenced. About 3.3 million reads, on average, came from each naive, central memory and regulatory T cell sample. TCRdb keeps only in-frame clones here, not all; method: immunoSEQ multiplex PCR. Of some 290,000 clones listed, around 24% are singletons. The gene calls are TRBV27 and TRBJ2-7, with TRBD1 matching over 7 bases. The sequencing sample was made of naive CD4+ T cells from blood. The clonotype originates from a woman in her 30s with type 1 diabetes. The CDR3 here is CASGRDRVHEQYF. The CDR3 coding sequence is TGTGCCAGCGGGAGAGACAGGGTCCACGAGCAGTACTTC.